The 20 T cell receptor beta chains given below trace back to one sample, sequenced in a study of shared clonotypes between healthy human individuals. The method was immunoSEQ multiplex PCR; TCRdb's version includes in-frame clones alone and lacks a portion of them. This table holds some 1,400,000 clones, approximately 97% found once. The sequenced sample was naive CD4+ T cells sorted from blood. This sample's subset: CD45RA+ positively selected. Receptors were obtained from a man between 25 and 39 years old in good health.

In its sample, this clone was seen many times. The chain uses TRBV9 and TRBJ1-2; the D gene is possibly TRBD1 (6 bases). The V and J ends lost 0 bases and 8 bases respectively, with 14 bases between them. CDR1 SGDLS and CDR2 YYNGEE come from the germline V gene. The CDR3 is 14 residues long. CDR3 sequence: CASSVDGGRKGYTF. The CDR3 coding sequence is TGTGCCAGCAGCGTAGATGGGGGGCGCAAGGGCTACACCTTC. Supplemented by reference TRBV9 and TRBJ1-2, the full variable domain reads DSGVTQTPKHLITATGQRVTLRCSPRSGDLSVYWYQQSLDQGLQFLIQYYNGEERAKGNILERFSAQQFPDLHSELNLSSLELGDSALYFCASSVDGGRKGYTFGSGTRLTVV.

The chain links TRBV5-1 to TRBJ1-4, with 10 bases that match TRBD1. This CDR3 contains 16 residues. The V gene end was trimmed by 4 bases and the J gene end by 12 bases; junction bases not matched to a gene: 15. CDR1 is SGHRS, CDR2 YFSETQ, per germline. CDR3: CASSRGIETGGLELFF. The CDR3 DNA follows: TGCGCCAGCAGCCGGGGCATCGAGACAGGGGGCTTGGAACTGTTTTTT.

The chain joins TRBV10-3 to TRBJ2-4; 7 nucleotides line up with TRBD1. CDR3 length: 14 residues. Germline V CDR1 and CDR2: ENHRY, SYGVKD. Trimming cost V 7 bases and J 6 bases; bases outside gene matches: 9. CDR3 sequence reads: CAIKDRVEGNIQYF. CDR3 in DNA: TGTGCCATCAAAGACAGGGTAGAGGGAAACATTCAGTACTTC.

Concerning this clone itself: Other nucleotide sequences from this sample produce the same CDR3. This CDR3 reads CASSLQGADTEAFF. CDR3 in DNA: TGTGCCAGCAGTCTTCAGGGGGCGGACACTGAAGCTTTCTTT. The chain carries TRBV7-9 and TRBJ1-1; 8 bases align to TRBD1. Germline values: CDR1 SEHNR, CDR2 FQNEAQ (reference sequence). Trimming removed 6 bases from V and 3 bases from J; junction bases left unmatched: 6. The CDR3 is 14 amino acids.

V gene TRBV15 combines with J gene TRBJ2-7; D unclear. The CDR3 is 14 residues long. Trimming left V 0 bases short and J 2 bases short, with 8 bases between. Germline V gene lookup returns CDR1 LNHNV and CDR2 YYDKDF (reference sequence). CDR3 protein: CATSRDLGAYEQYF. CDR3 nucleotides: TGTGCCACCAGCAGAGATCTGGGTGCCTACGAGCAGTACTTC.

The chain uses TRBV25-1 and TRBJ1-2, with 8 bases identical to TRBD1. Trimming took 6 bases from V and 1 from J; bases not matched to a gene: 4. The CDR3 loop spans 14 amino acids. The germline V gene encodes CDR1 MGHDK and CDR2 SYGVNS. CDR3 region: CASRGTGVNYGYTF. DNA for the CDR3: TGTGCCAGCAGGGGGACAGGAGTTAACTATGGCTACACCTTC.

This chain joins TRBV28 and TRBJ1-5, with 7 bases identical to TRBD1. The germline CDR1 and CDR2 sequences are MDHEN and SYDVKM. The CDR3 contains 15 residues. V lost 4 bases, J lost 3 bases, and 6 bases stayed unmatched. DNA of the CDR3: TGTGCCAGCAGTTCGACAGGGTTTGACAATCAGCCCCAGCATTTT. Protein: CASSSTGFDNQPQHF.

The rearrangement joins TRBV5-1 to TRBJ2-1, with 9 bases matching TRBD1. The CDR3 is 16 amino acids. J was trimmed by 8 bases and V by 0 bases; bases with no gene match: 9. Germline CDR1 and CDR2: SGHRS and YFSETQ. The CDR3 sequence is CASSLVVTGGSDEQFF. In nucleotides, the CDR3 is TGCGCCAGCAGCTTGGTAGTGACAGGGGGATCCGATGAGCAGTTCTTC.

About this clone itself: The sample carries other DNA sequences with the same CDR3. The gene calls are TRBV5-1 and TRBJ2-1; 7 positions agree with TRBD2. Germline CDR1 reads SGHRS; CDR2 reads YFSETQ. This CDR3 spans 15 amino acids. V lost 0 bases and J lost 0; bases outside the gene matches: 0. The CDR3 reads CASSLGGGSYNEQFF. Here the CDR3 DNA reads TGCGCCAGCAGCTTGGGCGGGGGCTCCTACAATGAGCAGTTCTTC.

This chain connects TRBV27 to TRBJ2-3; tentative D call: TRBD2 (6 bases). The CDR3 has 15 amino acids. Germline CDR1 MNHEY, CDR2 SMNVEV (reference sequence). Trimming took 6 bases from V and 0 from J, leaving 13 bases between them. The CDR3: CASSQPGTSTDTQYF. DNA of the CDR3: TGTGCCAGCAGCCAACCAGGGACTAGCACAGATACGCAGTATTTT.

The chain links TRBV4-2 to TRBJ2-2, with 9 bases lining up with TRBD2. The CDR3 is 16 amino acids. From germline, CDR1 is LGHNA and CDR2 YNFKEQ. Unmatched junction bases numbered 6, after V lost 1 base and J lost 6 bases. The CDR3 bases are TGTGCCAGCAGCCAAGTTGGGACTAGCCGTTCCGGGGAGCTGTTTTTT. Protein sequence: CASSQVGTSRSGELFF.

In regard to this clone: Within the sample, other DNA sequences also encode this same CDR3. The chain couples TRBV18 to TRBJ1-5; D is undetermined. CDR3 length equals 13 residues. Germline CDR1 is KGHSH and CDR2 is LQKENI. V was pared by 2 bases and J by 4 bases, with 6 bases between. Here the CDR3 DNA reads TGTGCCAGCTCACCAGACGGAAATCAGCCCCAGCATTTT. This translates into CASSPDGNQPQHF. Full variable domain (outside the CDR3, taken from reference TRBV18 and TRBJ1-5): NAGVMQNPRHLVRRRGQEARLRCSPMKGHSHVYWYRQLPEEGLKFMVYLQKENIIDESGMPKERFSAEFPKEGPSILRIQQVVRGDSAAYFCASSPDGNQPQHFGDGTRLSIL.

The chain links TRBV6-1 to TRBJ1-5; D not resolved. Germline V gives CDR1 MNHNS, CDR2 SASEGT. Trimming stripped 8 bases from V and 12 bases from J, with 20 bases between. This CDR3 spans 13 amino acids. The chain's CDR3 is CASSLGSPGGQHF. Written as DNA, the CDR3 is TGTGCCAGCTCCCTGGGGAGCCCGGGTGGCCAGCATTTT.

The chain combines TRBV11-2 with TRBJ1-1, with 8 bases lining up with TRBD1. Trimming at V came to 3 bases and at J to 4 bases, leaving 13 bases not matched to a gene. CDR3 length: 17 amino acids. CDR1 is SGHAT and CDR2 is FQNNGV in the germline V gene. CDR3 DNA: TGTGCCAGCAGCTTTTTGAGGGGGAGACAGGGGAGCACTGAAGCTTTCTTT. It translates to CASSFLRGRQGSTEAFF.

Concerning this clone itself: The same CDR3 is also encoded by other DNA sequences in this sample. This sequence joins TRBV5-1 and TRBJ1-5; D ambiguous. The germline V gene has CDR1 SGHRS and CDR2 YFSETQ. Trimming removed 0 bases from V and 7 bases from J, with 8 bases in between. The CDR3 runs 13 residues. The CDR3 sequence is CASSLAGEQPQHF. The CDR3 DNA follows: TGCGCCAGCAGCTTGGCCGGGGAACAGCCCCAGCATTTT.

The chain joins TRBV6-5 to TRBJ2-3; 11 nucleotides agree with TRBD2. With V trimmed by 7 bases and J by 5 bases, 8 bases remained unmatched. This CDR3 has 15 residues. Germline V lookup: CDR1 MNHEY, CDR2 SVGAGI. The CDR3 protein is CASKFSGRAGDTQYF. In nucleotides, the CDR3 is TGTGCCAGCAAATTTAGCGGGAGGGCGGGAGATACGCAGTATTTT.

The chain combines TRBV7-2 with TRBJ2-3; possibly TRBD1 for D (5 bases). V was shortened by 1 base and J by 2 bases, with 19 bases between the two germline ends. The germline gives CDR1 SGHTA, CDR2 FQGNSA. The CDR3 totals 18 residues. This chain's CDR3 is CASSLVVLGRALTDTQYF. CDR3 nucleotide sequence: TGTGCCAGCAGCTTAGTCGTGTTGGGCAGGGCACTCACAGATACGCAGTATTTT.

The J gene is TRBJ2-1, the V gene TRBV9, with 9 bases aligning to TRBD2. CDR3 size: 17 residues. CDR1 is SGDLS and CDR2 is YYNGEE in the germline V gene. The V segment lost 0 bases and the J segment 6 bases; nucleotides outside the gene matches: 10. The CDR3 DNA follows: TGTGCCAGCAGCGTAGTTCGGTCAGCGGGAGGTTTCAATGAGCAGTTCTTC. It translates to CASSVVRSAGGFNEQFF.

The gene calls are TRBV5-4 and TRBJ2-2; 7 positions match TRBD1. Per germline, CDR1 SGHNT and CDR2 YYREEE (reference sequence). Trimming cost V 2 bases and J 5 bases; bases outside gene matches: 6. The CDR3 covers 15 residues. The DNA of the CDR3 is TGTGCCAGCAGCTTCCGGGACAGAGATACCGGGGAGCTGTTTTTT. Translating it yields CASSFRDRDTGELFF.

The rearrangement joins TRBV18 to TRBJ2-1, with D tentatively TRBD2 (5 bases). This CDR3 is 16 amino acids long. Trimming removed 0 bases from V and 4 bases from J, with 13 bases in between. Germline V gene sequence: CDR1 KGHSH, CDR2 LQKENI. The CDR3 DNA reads TGTGCCAGCTCACCACCTCAGAGGGCCCAATACAATGAGCAGTTCTTC. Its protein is CASSPPQRAQYNEQFF.